A selection of T cell receptor beta chains follows, all from one sample in a study of T cell responses to AZD1222 COVID-19 vaccine. Only in-frame clones appear in the TCRdb table, and some are missing; sequencing was by immunoSEQ multiplex PCR. The data show roughly 170,000 clones, more than 85% seen once. Sample: peripheral blood, taken on day 0 of AZD1222 vaccination. The receptor source for this set is an adult in good health. CDR3s include the opening cysteine and the closing phenylalanine or tryptophan. A D gene is named only where the DNA matches it firmly. Size is stated for part of the rows, as once, few or many counts, or as a class when the clone is expanded.

.	TRBV4-3	TRBJ2-3	TRBD2	16	CASSQEIAGATDTQYF	TGCGCCAGCAGCCAAGAAATAGCGGGGGCGACAGATACGCAGTATTTT
.	TRBV7-9	TRBJ1-5	TRBD1	15	CASSSPGQGNQPQHF	TGTGCCAGCAGCTCCCCGGGACAGGGTAATCAGCCCCAGCATTTT
.	TRBV4-2	TRBJ2-1	TRBD2	14	CASGLAGANNEQFF	TGTGCCAGCGGACTAGCCGGGGCGAACAATGAGCAGTTCTTC
.	TRBV5-4	TRBJ1-2	TRBD1	16	CASSLGGTGGGYGYTF	TGTGCCAGCAGCTTGGGCGGGACAGGGGGCGGCTATGGCTACACCTTC
.	TRBV10-3	TRBJ1-5	.	15	CAISERGSSNQPQHF	TGTGCCATCAGTGAGAGGGGATCTAGCAATCAGCCCCAGCATTTT
.	TRBV30	TRBJ1-6	.	17	CAWSVRRGVAYNSPLHF	TGTGCCTGGAGTGTTAGAAGAGGGGTGGCCTATAATTCACCCCTCCACTTT
.	TRBV25-1	TRBJ1-3	TRBD1	15	CASSETWTGRDTIYF	TGTGCCAGCAGTGAGACCTGGACAGGGCGGGACACCATATATTTT
.	TRBV14	TRBJ2-7	.	15	CASSLSIQPSYEQYF	TGTGCCAGCAGCCTATCCATCCAGCCCTCCTACGAGCAGTACTTC
once	TRBV2	TRBJ2-5	.	14	CASSVQRAQETQYF	TGTGCCAGCAGCGTTCAAAGGGCTCAAGAGACCCAGTACTTC
.	TRBV30	TRBJ1-6	TRBD1	15	CAWSPLTGINSPLHF	TGTGCCTGGAGTCCCTTGACAGGGATCAATTCGCCCCTCCACTTT
once	TRBV27	TRBJ2-7	TRBD2	14	CASRRTAGTYEQYF	TGTGCCAGCAGAAGAACAGCGGGAACCTACGAGCAGTACTTC
once	TRBV7-9	TRBJ2-7	TRBD2	13	CASTGGAEYEQYF	TGTGCCAGCACCGGGGGGGCGGAATACGAGCAGTACTTC
.	TRBV30	TRBJ1-1	.	13	CAWSVIVGTEAFF	TGTGCCTGGAGTGTAATAGTGGGCACTGAAGCTTTCTTT
.	TRBV5-1	TRBJ2-3	.	14	CASSPFSATDTQYF	TGCGCCAGCAGCCCCTTCAGCGCCACAGATACGCAGTATTTT
.	TRBV3-1/TRBV3-2	TRBJ1-2	.	14	CASSQGQISYGYTF	TGTGCCAGCAGCCAAGGACAGATATCCTATGGCTACACCTTC
.	TRBV4-1	TRBJ1-5	.	15	CASSRLLGVDQPQHF	TGCGCCAGCAGCCGGCTATTGGGTGTGGATCAGCCCCAGCATTTT
.	TRBV7-9	TRBJ1-4	.	17	CASSLAISAATNEKLFF	TGTGCCAGCAGCTTAGCCATCTCGGCGGCAACTAATGAAAAACTGTTTTTT
.	TRBV6-1	TRBJ1-6	.	16	CASSESWGQPNSPLHF	TGTGCCAGCAGTGAATCCTGGGGACAACCTAATTCACCCCTCCACTTT
.	TRBV6-2/TRBV6-3	TRBJ1-1	.	14	CASSYKGVLTEAFF	TGTGCCAGCAGTTACAAAGGGGTACTCACTGAAGCTTTCTTT
.	TRBV9	TRBJ1-2	.	16	CASSVGTGTSAYGYTF	TGTGCCAGCAGCGTAGGTACCGGGACCTCAGCCTATGGCTACACCTTC
.	TRBV11-2	TRBJ2-5	TRBD2	15	CASSWLAGVQETQYF	TGTGCCAGCAGCTGGTTAGCGGGGGTCCAAGAGACCCAGTACTTC
.	TRBV27	TRBJ1-1	.	14	CASSLWQGDTEAFF	TGTGCCAGCAGTTTATGGCAGGGAGATACTGAAGCTTTCTTT
.	TRBV4-2	TRBJ1-1	.	15	CASSQELRLNTEAFF	TGTGCCAGCAGCCAAGAGTTACGATTGAACACTGAAGCTTTCTTT
.	TRBV24-1	TRBJ1-2	TRBD1	16	CATATKQGQGAEGYTF	TGTGCCACCGCAACCAAGCAAGGACAGGGGGCTGAAGGCTACACCTTC